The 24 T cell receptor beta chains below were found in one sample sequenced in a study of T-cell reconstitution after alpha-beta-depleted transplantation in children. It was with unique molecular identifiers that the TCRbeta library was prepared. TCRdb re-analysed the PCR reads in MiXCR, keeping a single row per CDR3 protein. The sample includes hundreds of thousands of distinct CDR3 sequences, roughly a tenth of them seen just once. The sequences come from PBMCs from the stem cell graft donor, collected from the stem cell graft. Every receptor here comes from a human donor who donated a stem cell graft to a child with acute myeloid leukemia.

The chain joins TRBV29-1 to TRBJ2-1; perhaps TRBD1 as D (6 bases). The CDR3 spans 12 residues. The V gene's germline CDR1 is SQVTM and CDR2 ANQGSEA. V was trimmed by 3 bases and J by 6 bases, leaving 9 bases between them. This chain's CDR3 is CSVEAGANEQFF. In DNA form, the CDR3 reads TGCAGCGTTGAGGCAGGGGCCAATGAGCAGTTCTTC.

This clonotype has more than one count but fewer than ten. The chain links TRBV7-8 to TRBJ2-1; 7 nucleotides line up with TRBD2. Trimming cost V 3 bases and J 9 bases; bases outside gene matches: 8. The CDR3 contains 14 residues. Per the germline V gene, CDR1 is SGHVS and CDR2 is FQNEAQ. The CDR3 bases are TGTGCCAGCAGCTTTGGACTAGAAGGGAGTGAGCAGTTCTTC. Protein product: CASSFGLEGSEQFF.

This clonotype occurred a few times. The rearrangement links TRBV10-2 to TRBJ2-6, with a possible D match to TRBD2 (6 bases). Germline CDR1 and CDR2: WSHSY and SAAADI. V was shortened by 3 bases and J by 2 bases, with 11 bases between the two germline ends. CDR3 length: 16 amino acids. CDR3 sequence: CASSDYSSAGANVLTF. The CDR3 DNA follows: TGCGCCAGCAGTGACTATTCTAGCGCTGGGGCCAACGTCCTGACTTTC.

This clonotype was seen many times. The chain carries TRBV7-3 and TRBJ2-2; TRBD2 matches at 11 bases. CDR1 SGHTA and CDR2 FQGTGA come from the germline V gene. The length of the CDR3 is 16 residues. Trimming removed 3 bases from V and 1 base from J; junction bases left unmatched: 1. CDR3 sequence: CASSFTSGRNTGELFF. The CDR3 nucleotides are TGTGCCAGCAGCTTCACTAGCGGGAGGAACACCGGGGAGCTGTTTTTT.

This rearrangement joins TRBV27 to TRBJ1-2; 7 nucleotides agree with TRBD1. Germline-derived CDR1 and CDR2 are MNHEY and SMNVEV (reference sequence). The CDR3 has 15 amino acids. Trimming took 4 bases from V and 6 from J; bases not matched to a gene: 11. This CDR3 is CASSSTGLSGDGYTF. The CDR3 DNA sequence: TGTGCCAGCAGTTCGACAGGGTTAAGTGGAGATGGCTACACCTTC.

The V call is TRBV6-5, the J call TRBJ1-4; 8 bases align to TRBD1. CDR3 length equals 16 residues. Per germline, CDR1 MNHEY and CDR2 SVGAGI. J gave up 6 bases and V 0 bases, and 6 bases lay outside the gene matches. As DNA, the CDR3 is TGTGCCAGCAGTTACTCGACAGGGGCGATGGATGAAAAACTGTTTTTT. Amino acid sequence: CASSYSTGAMDEKLFF.

CDR3 nucleotide sequence: TGTGCCAGCAGTTGGGGGGTTTTAGCGCCCCCCGGGGTAAATGAGCAGTTCTTC. Translating it yields CASSWGVLAPPGVNEQFF. This rearrangement joins TRBV27 to TRBJ2-1; weak D call: TRBD2 (6 bases). V was shortened by 4 bases and J by 7 bases, with 26 bases between the two germline ends. This CDR3 is 18 amino acids long. The germline gives CDR1 MNHEY, CDR2 SMNVEV (reference sequence).

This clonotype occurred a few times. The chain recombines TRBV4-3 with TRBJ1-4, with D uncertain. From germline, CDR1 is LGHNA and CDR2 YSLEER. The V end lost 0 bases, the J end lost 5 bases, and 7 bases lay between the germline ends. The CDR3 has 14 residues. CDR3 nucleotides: TGCGCCAGCAGCCAAGATGGCCCCAATGAAAAACTGTTTTTT. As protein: CASSQDGPNEKLFF.

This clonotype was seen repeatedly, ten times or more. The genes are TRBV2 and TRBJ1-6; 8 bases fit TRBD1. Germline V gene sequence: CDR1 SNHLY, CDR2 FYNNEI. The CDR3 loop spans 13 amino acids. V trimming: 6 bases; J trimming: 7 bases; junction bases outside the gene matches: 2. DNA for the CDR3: TGTGCCAGCAGGCGGGACAGGAATTCACCCCTCCACTTT. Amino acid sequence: CASRRDRNSPLHF. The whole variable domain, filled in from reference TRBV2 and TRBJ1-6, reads EPEVTQTPSHQVTQMGQEVILRCVPISNHLYFYWYRQILGQKVEFLVSFYNNEISEKSEIFDDQFSVERPDGSNFTLKIRSTKLEDSAMYFCASRRDRNSPLHFGNGTRLTVT.

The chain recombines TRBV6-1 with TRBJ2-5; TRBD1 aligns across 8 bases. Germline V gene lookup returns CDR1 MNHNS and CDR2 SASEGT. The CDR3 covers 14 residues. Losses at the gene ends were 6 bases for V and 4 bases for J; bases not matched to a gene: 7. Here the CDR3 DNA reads TGTGCCAGCAGAAGAGACAGGGGAGGAGAGACCCAGTACTTC. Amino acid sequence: CASRRDRGGETQYF.

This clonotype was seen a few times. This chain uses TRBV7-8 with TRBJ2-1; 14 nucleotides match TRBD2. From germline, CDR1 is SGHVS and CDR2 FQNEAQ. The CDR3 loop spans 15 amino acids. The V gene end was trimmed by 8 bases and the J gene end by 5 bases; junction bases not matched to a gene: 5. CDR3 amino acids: CASGGLAGVHNEQFF. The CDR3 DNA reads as TGTGCCAGCGGGGGACTAGCGGGAGTCCACAATGAGCAGTTCTTC.

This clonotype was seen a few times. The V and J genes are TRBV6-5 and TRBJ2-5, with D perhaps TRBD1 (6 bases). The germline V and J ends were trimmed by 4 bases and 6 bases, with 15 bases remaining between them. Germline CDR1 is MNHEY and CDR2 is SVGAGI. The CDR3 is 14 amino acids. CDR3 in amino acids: CASSLPTGHQTQYF. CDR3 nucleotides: TGTGCCAGCAGTTTGCCTACAGGGCATCAGACCCAGTACTTC.

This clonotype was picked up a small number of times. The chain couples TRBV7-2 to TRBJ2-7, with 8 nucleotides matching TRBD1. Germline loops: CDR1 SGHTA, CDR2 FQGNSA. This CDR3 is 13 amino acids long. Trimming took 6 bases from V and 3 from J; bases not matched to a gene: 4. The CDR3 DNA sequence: TGTGCCAGCAGGCAGGGGGCCGGCTACGAGCAGTACTTC. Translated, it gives CASRQGAGYEQYF.

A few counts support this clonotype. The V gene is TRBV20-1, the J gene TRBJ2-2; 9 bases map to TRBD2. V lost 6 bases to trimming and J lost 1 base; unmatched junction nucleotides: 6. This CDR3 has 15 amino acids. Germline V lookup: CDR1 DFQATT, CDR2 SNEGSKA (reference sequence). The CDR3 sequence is CSAIAGEKNTGELFF. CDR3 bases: TGCAGTGCCATAGCGGGGGAGAAGAACACCGGGGAGCTGTTTTTT.

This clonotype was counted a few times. As DNA, the CDR3 is TGCGCCAGCAGCTTCCCAGCGGGAGGGCCCATAGGAGAGCAGTACTTC. It yields the protein CASSFPAGGPIGEQYF. The chain joins TRBV5-1 to TRBJ2-7; 10 bases are shared with TRBD2. V lost 2 bases to trimming and J lost 7 bases; unmatched junction nucleotides: 12. Germline V lookup: CDR1 SGHRS, CDR2 YFSETQ. The CDR3 is 16 residues long.

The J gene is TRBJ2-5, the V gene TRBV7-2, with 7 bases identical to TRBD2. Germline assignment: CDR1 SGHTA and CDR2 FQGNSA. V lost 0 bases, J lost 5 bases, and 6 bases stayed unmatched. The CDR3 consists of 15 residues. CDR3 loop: CASSLAVGGAETQYF. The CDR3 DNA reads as TGTGCCAGCAGCTTAGCAGTGGGAGGGGCTGAGACCCAGTACTTC.

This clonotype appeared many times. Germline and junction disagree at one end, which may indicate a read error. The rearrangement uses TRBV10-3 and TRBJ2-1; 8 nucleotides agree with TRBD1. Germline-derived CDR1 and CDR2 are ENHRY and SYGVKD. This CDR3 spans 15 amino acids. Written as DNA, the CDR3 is TGTGCCATTAGTGCACCCCCGGGACAGGACAATGAGCAGTTCTTC. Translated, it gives CAISAPPGQDNEQFF.

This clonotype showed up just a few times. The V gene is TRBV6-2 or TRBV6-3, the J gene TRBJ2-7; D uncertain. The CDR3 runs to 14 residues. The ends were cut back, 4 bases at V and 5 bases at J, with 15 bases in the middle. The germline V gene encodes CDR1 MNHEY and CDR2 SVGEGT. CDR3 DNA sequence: TGTGCCAGCAGTTCATCATTCTCAGCGAACGAGCAGTACTTC. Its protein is CASSSSFSANEQYF.

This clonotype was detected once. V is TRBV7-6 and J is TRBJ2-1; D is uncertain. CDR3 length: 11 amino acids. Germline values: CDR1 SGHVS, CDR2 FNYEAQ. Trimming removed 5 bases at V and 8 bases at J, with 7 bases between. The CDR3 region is CASSMIDEQFF. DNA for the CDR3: TGTGCCAGCAGCATGATCGATGAGCAGTTCTTC.

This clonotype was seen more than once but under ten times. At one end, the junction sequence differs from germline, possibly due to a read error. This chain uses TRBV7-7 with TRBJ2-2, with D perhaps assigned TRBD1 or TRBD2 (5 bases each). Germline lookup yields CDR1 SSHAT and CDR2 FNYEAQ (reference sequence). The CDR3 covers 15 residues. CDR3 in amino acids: CASSLGVGETGELFF. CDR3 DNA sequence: TGTGCTAGCAGCTTAGGAGTAGGGGAGACCGGGGAGCTGTTTTTT.

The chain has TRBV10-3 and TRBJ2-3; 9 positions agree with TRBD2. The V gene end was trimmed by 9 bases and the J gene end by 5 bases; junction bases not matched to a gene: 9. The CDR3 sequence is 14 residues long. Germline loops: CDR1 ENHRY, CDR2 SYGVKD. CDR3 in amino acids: CAMKAGGPRDTQYF. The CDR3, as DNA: TGTGCCATGAAAGCGGGAGGACCACGAGATACGCAGTATTTT.

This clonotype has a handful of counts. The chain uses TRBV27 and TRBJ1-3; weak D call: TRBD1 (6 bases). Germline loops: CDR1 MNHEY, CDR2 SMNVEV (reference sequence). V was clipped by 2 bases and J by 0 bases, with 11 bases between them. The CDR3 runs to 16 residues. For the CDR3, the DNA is TGTGCCAGCAGTTTAAGGGGGGCCTTCTCTGGAAACACCATATATTTT. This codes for CASSLRGAFSGNTIYF.

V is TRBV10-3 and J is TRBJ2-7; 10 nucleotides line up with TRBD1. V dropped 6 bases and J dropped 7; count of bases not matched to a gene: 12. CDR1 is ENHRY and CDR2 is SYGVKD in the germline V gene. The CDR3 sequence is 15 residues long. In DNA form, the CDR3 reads TGTGCCATCAGAGGAACCGGGACAGGGGTTGGAGAGCAGTACTTC. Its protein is CAIRGTGTGVGEQYF.

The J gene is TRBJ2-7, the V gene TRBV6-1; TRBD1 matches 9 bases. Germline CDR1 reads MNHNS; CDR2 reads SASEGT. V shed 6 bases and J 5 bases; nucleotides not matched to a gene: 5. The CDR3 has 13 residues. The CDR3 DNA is TGTGCCAGCAGGGGACAGGGTAGCAACGAGCAGTACTTC. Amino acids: CASRGQGSNEQYF.